Listed below are T cell receptor beta chains from one sample, sequenced in a study of T cell repertoires in cytomegalovirus infection. TCRdb reprocessed the reads with MiXCR, giving one entry per CDR3 protein. This table holds some 320,000 distinct CDR3 sequences, roughly 28% found once. These receptors have no identified antigens. The specimen comprised cultured PBMCs, sampled from culture after CMV antigen stimulation. The origin of the receptors is a human donor in good health (CMV status not recorded). Some clones in this sample may be carry-over from other donors' samples. The CDR3 runs from the conserved cysteine through the conserved F or W. The D gene is left open where the match is weak. A clone size is listed for some rows: how often the clone was seen (once, few, many), or a class if it is expanded.

d_call,j_call,v_call,clone_size,cdr3_nt,cdr3_aa
-,TRBJ2-3,TRBV6-4,-,TGTGCCAGCAGTGATACTTTCACAGATACGCAGTATTTT,CASSDTFTDTQYF
-,TRBJ2-7,TRBV27,-,TGTGCCAGCAGTCCGACAGAGTCCTACGAGCAGTACTTC,CASSPTESYEQYF
TRBD1,TRBJ2-5,TRBV28,few,TGTGCCAGCAGTTTGGGACAGACCCAAGAGACCCAGTACTTC,CASSLGQTQETQYF
-,TRBJ1-6,TRBV12-3/TRBV12-4,many,TGTGCCAGCAGTTCTGACAGGTTCTCACCCCTCCACTTT,CASSSDRFSPLHF
-,TRBJ2-3,TRBV6-1,-,TGTGCCAGCAGTGAAGCGATAGATACGCAGTATTTT,CASSEAIDTQYF
TRBD1,TRBJ1-4,TRBV6-2/TRBV6-3,-,TGTGCCAGCATGGAAGGGGGCTTCGAAAAACTGTTTTTT,CASMEGGFEKLFF
-,TRBJ1-3,TRBV2,-,TGTGCCAGCAGTGAAGCTGGGGGTTTTGGGAACACCATATATTTT,CASSEAGGFGNTIYF
TRBD1,TRBJ1-6,TRBV5-1,-,TGCGCCAGCAGCCTTAGGGGGCTAGAGTCACCCCTCCACTTT,CASSLRGLESPLHF
-,TRBJ2-1,TRBV10-2,many,TGCGCCAGCAGTGAGCTGGCGTTTCGGTACAATGAGCAGTTCTTC,CASSELAFRYNEQFF
-,TRBJ2-5,TRBV11-2,few,TGTGCCAGCAGCTTAGATTCGGTATTGGGACAAGAGACCCAGTACTTC,CASSLDSVLGQETQYF
TRBD1,TRBJ1-1,TRBV7-2,many,TGTGCCAGCAGCTCACCGGGACAGGGGGTCACTGAAGCTTTCTTT,CASSSPGQGVTEAFF
TRBD2,TRBJ2-3,TRBV20-1,few,TGCAGTGCTTTTAGGACTAGCGGGACCACAGATACGCAGTATTTT,CSAFRTSGTTDTQYF
-,TRBJ2-2,TRBV6-6,few,TGTGCCAGCAGTTACGGCCTAACCGGGGAGCTGTTTTTT,CASSYGLTGELFF
-,TRBJ2-3,TRBV7-8,-,TGTGCCAGCAGCTTAGAGGCTCTAGGTGGCGCAGATACGCAGTATTTT,CASSLEALGGADTQYF
-,TRBJ1-1,TRBV12-3/TRBV12-4,-,TGTGCCAGCAGTTTATCTCCCGGGGTTAGAGCCATGAACACTGAAGCTTTCTTT,CASSLSPGVRAMNTEAFF
-,TRBJ1-5,TRBV28,many,TGTGCCAGCAGGTATACCGGGGGGAGCAATCAGCCCCAGCATTTT,CASRYTGGSNQPQHF
TRBD1,TRBJ1-1,TRBV6-5,few,TGTGCCAGCAGTATTTGGACAGGGGGCACTGAAGCTTTCTTT,CASSIWTGGTEAFF
TRBD1,TRBJ2-6,TRBV28,-,TGTGCCAGCAGTTTATGGAGGGGGCTTACCTCTGGGGCCAACGTCCTGACTTTC,CASSLWRGLTSGANVLTF
TRBD2,TRBJ2-1,TRBV4-2,many,TGTGCCAGCAGCCAGGGGACTAGCGGGAATAAGCAGTTCTTC,CASSQGTSGNKQFF
-,TRBJ2-1,TRBV7-8,few,TGTGCCAGCAGCAAGCAGCCTGCGGCCTACAATGAGCAGTTCTTC,CASSKQPAAYNEQFF
-,TRBJ2-7,TRBV28,few,TGTGCCAGCAGTCCGGTTTTCAGCCCCTACGAGCAGTACTTC,CASSPVFSPYEQYF
TRBD2,TRBJ2-5,TRBV4-2,once,TGTGCCAGCAGCCAAGTAGCGGGATTGGAGACCCAGTACTTC,CASSQVAGLETQYF
-,TRBJ2-1,TRBV18,many,TGTGCCAGCTCACCCGGGACCGTGACTAGCAATGAGCAGTTCTTC,CASSPGTVTSNEQFF
-,TRBJ2-5,TRBV7-2,few,TGTGCCAGCAGCTTAGCCGTATTCAGGGAGACCCAGTACTTC,CASSLAVFRETQYF
TRBD1,TRBJ1-5,TRBV28,many,TGTGCCAGCAGAACGGGACAGCCACATCAGCCCCAGCATTTT,CASRTGQPHQPQHF
-,TRBJ1-5,TRBV7-2,-,TGTGCCAGCAGCTTATTCGATCAGCCCCAGCATTTT,CASSLFDQPQHF
-,TRBJ1-1,TRBV20-1,-,TGCAGTGCTAGAGATCCAATGGGGGGGCACACTGAAGCTTTCTTT,CSARDPMGGHTEAFF
-,TRBJ2-1,TRBV7-9,few,TGTGCCAGCAGCTTAGGTTTCGGGGATGAGCAGTTCTTC,CASSLGFGDEQFF
-,TRBJ2-3,TRBV27,-,TGTGCCAGCAGTCCAATGGTCGGCACAGATACGCAGTATTTT,CASSPMVGTDTQYF
TRBD1,TRBJ1-2,TRBV7-2,many,TGTGCCAGCAGCTTAGCACAGGGGGCTGGCTACACCTTC,CASSLAQGAGYTF
-,TRBJ1-1,TRBV4-2,-,TGTGCCAGCAGCCAAGATGGGGGAACAGTGGGCGCTTTCTTT,CASSQDGGTVGAFF
-,TRBJ1-4,TRBV7-6,many,TGTGCCAGCAGCTTAGTTCCCCCAGGGACGGGTGAAAAACTGTTTTTT,CASSLVPPGTGEKLFF
-,TRBJ1-1,TRBV6-2/TRBV6-3,-,TGTGCCAGCAGTTACTTGGGACGAATGAACACTGAAGCTTTCTTT,CASSYLGRMNTEAFF
-,TRBJ2-1,TRBV7-2,many,TGTGCCAGCAGCTTATTAAGTAGGGCATATAACAATGAGCAGTTCTTC,CASSLLSRAYNNEQFF
-,TRBJ1-5,TRBV5-6,few,TGTGCCAGCAGCTTGGGGGTCGGGGACGGTGGCATGGAGCCCCAGCATTTT,CASSLGVGDGGMEPQHF
-,TRBJ2-4,TRBV5-4,-,TGTGCCAGCAGTCAGAACACGGGCGGCTTAGCCAAAAACATTCAGTACTTC,CASSQNTGGLAKNIQYF
TRBD2,TRBJ2-2,TRBV2,-,TGTGCCAGCAGTTTACGGCGACTAGCGGGGGCGAACACCGGGGAGCTGTTTTTT,CASSLRRLAGANTGELFF
-,TRBJ2-1,TRBV6-1,many,TGTGCCAGCAGGGAACGGTCCCCTTTTGCAAAGGGAAACAATGAGCAGTTCTTC,CASRERSPFAKGNNEQFF
-,TRBJ1-5,TRBV12-3/TRBV12-4,-,TGTGCCAGCAGTTCCCTGCTCGTGGGGATCGGCAATCAGCCCCAGCATTTT,CASSSLLVGIGNQPQHF
-,TRBJ2-5,TRBV5-4,-,TGTGCCAGCAGCTTGGAAGGCGGACCAGAGACCCAGTACTTC,CASSLEGGPETQYF
TRBD2,TRBJ2-1,TRBV24-1,-,TGTGCCACCAGTGCCGGGACTAGCGGGAGAGGTGAGCAGTTCTTC,CATSAGTSGRGEQFF
TRBD2,TRBJ2-3,TRBV28,-,TGTGCCAGCGAGGAAGCGGGAACCTCCGATACGCAGTATTTT,CASEEAGTSDTQYF
-,TRBJ2-3,TRBV24-1,few,TGTGCCACCAGAAGCACAGATACGCAGTATTTT,CATRSTDTQYF
TRBD1,TRBJ2-1,TRBV20-1,-,TGCAGTGCTAGGCGACAGGGGGCGATTCTAATCTACAATGAGCAGTTCTTC,CSARRQGAILIYNEQFF
-,TRBJ2-1,TRBV12-5,many,TGTGCTAGTGGTTTAAGTTCCTACAATGAGCAGTTCTTC,CASGLSSYNEQFF